Below, 20 T cell receptor beta chains from the same sample are listed, as sequenced in a study of shared clonotypes between healthy human individuals. Sequencing used immunoSEQ multiplex PCR; TCRdb keeps in-frame clones, though not all of them. The sample carries about 580,000 clones, 95% to 98% recorded once. The naive CD8 fraction comprised CD45RO-negative cells positively selected for CCR7 and excluded terminally differentiated effector memory CD45RA+ cells. Sequencing used naive CD8+ T cells sorted from blood. The receptor set was obtained from a man under 40 in good health.

The chain has TRBV7-9 and TRBJ2-6; D is uncertain. The CDR3 runs 15 residues. With 7 bases removed from V and 4 bases from J, the gap between germline ends came to 14 bases. Germline CDR1 reads SEHNR; CDR2 reads FQNEAQ (reference sequence). The CDR3 nucleotides read TGTGCCAGCAATTATCTAGTATCCGGGGCCAACGTCCTGACTTTC. Amino acids: CASNYLVSGANVLTF.

The rearrangement uses TRBV7-9 and TRBJ2-7; 10 nucleotides agree with TRBD1. Looked up from germline, CDR1 is SEHNR and CDR2 is FQNEAQ (reference sequence). The CDR3 contains 16 residues. With V trimmed by 4 bases and J by 2 bases, 8 bases remained unmatched. In DNA form, the CDR3 reads TGTGCCAGCAGCTCCCGGACAGGGGGAGCGGCCTACGAGCAGTACTTC. This gives the protein CASSSRTGGAAYEQYF.

This sequence joins TRBV30 and TRBJ2-7; 14 bases line up with TRBD2. Losses at the gene ends were 2 bases for V and 9 bases for J; bases not matched to a gene: 6. The CDR3 sequence is 14 residues long. Germline V gives CDR1 GTSNPN, CDR2 SVGIG (reference sequence). CDR3 DNA: TGTGCCTGGAGTTCGACTAGCGGGAGGGCCGTGCAGTACTTC. Translation: CAWSSTSGRAVQYF.

This chain joins TRBV2 and TRBJ2-5, with D hard to call. The germline gives CDR1 SNHLY, CDR2 FYNNEI. This CDR3 has 12 amino acids. Trimming left V 8 bases short and J 4 bases short, with 11 bases between. CDR3 nucleotide sequence: TGTGCCAGCTGGGAAGGTGGAGAGACCCAGTACTTC. Its protein product is CASWEGGETQYF.

The chain joins TRBV6-1 to TRBJ2-7; D ambiguous. In germline, CDR1 is MNHNS, CDR2 SASEGT. The V end lost 0 bases, the J end lost 0 bases, and 9 bases lay between the germline ends. The CDR3 consists of 15 residues. The CDR3 sequence is CASSEAVGYSYEQYF. As DNA, the CDR3 is TGTGCCAGCAGTGAAGCTGTCGGTTACTCCTACGAGCAGTACTTC.

The V gene is TRBV15, the J gene TRBJ2-7; D is unresolved. Germline V gene sequence: CDR1 LNHNV, CDR2 YYDKDF (reference sequence). Trimming removed 0 bases at V and 6 bases at J, with 15 bases between. This CDR3 comprises 15 residues. CDR3 loop: CATSRDGSPAGEQYF. The CDR3, as DNA: TGTGCCACCAGCAGAGATGGTTCCCCCGCTGGCGAGCAGTACTTC. Based on the CDR3 plus reference TRBV15 and TRBJ2-7, the full variable domain is DAMVIQNPRYQVTQFGKPVTLSCSQTLNHNVMYWYQQKSSQAPKLLFHYYDKDFNNEADTPDNFQSRRPNTSFCFLDIRSPGLGDTAMYLCATSRDGSPAGEQYFGPGTRLTVT.

This clone appeared once. The chain carries TRBV9 and TRBJ2-1; 11 bases map to TRBD1. The germline V gene has CDR1 SGDLS and CDR2 YYNGEE. This CDR3 is 15 amino acids long. V dropped 2 bases and J dropped 4; count of bases not matched to a gene: 2. Here the CDR3 reads CASSVDRGLYNEQFF. Here the CDR3 DNA reads TGTGCCAGCAGCGTGGACAGGGGGCTATACAATGAGCAGTTCTTC.

The rearrangement uses TRBV7-6 and TRBJ2-7; D is ambiguous. CDR1 and CDR2 (germline): SGHVS, FNYEAQ. With 1 base removed from V and 7 bases from J, the gap between germline ends came to 8 bases. The CDR3 length is 12 residues. CDR3 region: CASSLGLGEQYF. Written as DNA, the CDR3 is TGTGCCAGCAGCTTAGGGCTAGGTGAGCAGTACTTC.

The chain carries TRBV7-6 and TRBJ2-1; 8 bases are shared with TRBD2. V trimming: 2 bases; J trimming: 1 base; junction bases outside the gene matches: 4. This CDR3 has 16 amino acids. Looked up from germline, CDR1 is SGHVS and CDR2 is FNYEAQ. CDR3 residues: CASSLSSGNSYNEQFF. The CDR3 nucleotides are TGTGCCAGCAGCTTAAGTAGCGGGAATTCCTACAATGAGCAGTTCTTC.

The table lists this clone with a count of one. The CDR3 DNA follows: TGCAGCGTCGATACGACTGGCGAGCGGGAGTGGTACAATGAGCAGTTCTTC. Translation gives CSVDTTGEREWYNEQFF. V is TRBV29-1 and J is TRBJ2-1, with 8 bases matching TRBD2. Per the germline V gene, CDR1 is SQVTM and CDR2 is ANQGSEA. Trimming at V came to 6 bases and at J to 4 bases, leaving 17 bases not matched to a gene. This CDR3 has 17 residues.

This clone was counted once. The chain combines TRBV29-1 with TRBJ1-4, with D possibly being TRBD1 (6 bases). CDR3 length: 15 residues. Germline CDR1 SQVTM, CDR2 ANQGSEA. Trimming cost V 4 bases and J 8 bases, with 20 bases left between them. The CDR3 DNA reads as TGCAGCGTTGGGGGGGCTATCGACAGGCAAGAAAAACTGTTTTTT. Its protein product is CSVGGAIDRQEKLFF.

The V gene is TRBV5-1, the J gene TRBJ1-1; the D gene is possibly TRBD1 (5 bases). Trimming left V 3 bases short and J 5 bases short, with 20 bases between. Germline loops: CDR1 SGHRS, CDR2 YFSETQ. CDR3 length: 16 residues. The CDR3 region is CASSSMLRGEETEAFF. DNA for the CDR3: TGCGCCAGCAGCTCAATGCTTCGGGGGGAGGAGACTGAAGCTTTCTTT.

The chain is built from TRBV27 and TRBJ2-7, with TRBD1 as a possible D gene (5 bases). Germline V lookup: CDR1 MNHEY, CDR2 SMNVEV (reference sequence). Trimming left V 2 bases short and J 9 bases short, with 8 bases between. The CDR3 length is 11 residues. Here the CDR3 reads CASSLGAGQYF. The CDR3 nucleotides read TGTGCCAGCAGTTTAGGGGCAGGGCAGTACTTC.

The chain couples TRBV5-6 to TRBJ2-1; D is possibly TRBD1 (5 bases). CDR3 size: 15 residues. Germline V gene lookup returns CDR1 SGHDT and CDR2 YYEEEE. Trimming removed 0 bases at V and 0 bases at J, with 7 bases between. In nucleotides, the CDR3 is TGTGCCAGCAGCTTGGCAGGGTTCTCCTACAATGAGCAGTTCTTC. This encodes CASSLAGFSYNEQFF.

The CDR3 region is CASSLNRVLSGTEAFF. The CDR3 bases are TGTGCCAGCAGCTTAAACAGGGTATTAAGCGGCACTGAAGCTTTCTTT. The rearrangement joins TRBV7-9 to TRBJ1-1; D possibly corresponds to TRBD1 (6 bases). The CDR3 consists of 16 residues. The V end was cut by 2 bases, the J end by 4 bases, with 17 bases between. CDR1 is SEHNR and CDR2 is FQNEAQ in the germline V gene (reference sequence).

The chain links TRBV15 to TRBJ1-5; D remains ambiguous. V was cut by 0 bases and J by 7 bases, with 13 bases left in between. The CDR3 consists of 15 residues. Germline CDR1 LNHNV, CDR2 YYDKDF (reference sequence). CDR3 DNA sequence: TGTGCCACCAGCAGAGATAACAACTTAGGGCAGCCCCAGCATTTT. Its translation is CATSRDNNLGQPQHF.

This chain links TRBV10-3 with TRBJ2-1; 7 nucleotides line up with TRBD2. Germline CDR1 is ENHRY and CDR2 is SYGVKD. This CDR3 comprises 16 residues. Trimming removed 0 bases from V and 5 bases from J; junction bases left unmatched: 7. CDR3 nucleotides: TGTGCCATCAGTGAGTCGATTTCTAGCGGCGACAATGAGCAGTTCTTC. This encodes CAISESISSGDNEQFF.

This chain joins TRBV27 and TRBJ2-1; 9 nucleotides line up with TRBD2. This CDR3 contains 15 residues. The V gene's germline CDR1 is MNHEY and CDR2 SMNVEV (reference sequence). Trimming cost V 2 bases and J 6 bases; bases outside gene matches: 5. The CDR3 sequence is CASSLPGLAVNEQFF. The CDR3 nucleotides read TGTGCCAGCAGTTTACCGGGACTAGCAGTCAATGAGCAGTTCTTC.

V usage is TRBV9 and J usage is TRBJ2-1, with D unclear. Germline CDR1 SGDLS, CDR2 YYNGEE. The V and J ends lost 3 bases and 7 bases respectively, with 17 bases between them. The CDR3 is made up of 15 amino acids. CDR3 bases: TGTGCCAGCAGCGCCAGTGGGGTCCGTGGTAATGAGCAGTTCTTC. Translating it yields CASSASGVRGNEQFF.

The chain carries TRBV7-9 and TRBJ2-2; tentative D call: TRBD1 (5 bases). Germline assignment: CDR1 SEHNR and CDR2 FQNEAQ (reference sequence). Trimming cost V 4 bases and J 6 bases, with 15 bases left between them. The CDR3 sequence is 15 residues long. The CDR3 coding sequence is TGTGCCAGCAGCTCCAAATACAGGTTTTCCGGGGAGCTGTTTTTT. Residues: CASSSKYRFSGELFF.